The following is a T cell receptor beta chain sequence with its context. This entry is derived from a study of blood T cell repertoires in COVID-19. About the research overall: Specimens from acute and convalescent COVID-19 originated in the United States, Italy and Spain. The analysed material was cDNA or gDNA that came from T cells, B-cell-depleted T cells, or PBMCs.

This table comes from immunoSEQ multiplex PCR, and its TCRdb copy is limited to in-frame clones, with some not included. This sample has around 190,000 clones, with 88% found just once. Germline assignment: CDR1 MNHEY and CDR2 SMNVEV (reference sequence). This CDR3 is 14 amino acids long. V was shortened by 2 bases and J by 3 bases, with 11 bases between the two germline ends. The chain is built from TRBV27 and TRBJ2-7, with D perhaps matching TRBD1 (6 bases). The sequence was obtained from a woman younger than 35 who had recovered from COVID-19. What was sequenced was PBMCs or T cells enriched from blood (not recorded which). This chain's CDR3 is CASSLARGDYEQYF. Written as DNA, the CDR3 is TGTGCCAGCAGTTTAGCCAGGGGCGACTACGAGCAGTACTTC.